One sample yielded the 19 T cell receptor beta chains listed below, sequenced in a study of molecular identifiers for immune sequencing clone quantification. TCRdb re-called the PCR reads with MiXCR, one entry per CDR3 protein. The sample records nearly 55,000 distinct CDR3 sequences, approximately 40% being singletons. The specimen was naive CD8+ T cells from blood, with Jurkat cell RNA spiked in. Subset indicated: FACS-sorted CD8+CD4-CCR7+CD45RA+ naive T cells. These receptors came from a human donor in good health. Some libraries in this study had Jurkat cell RNA spiked in.

This clonotype was counted many times. The rearrangement joins TRBV2 to TRBJ2-7, with D unclear. Germline assignment: CDR1 SNHLY and CDR2 FYNNEI. Trimming stripped 6 bases from V and 3 bases from J, with 12 bases between. This CDR3 is built from 13 residues. The CDR3 region has the DNA TGTGCCAGCAGACCCCACCCGAACTACGAGCAGTACTTC. Amino acids: CASRPHPNYEQYF.

This clonotype appeared a few times. CDR3 residues: CASRGEALGEKLFF. CDR3 nucleotides: TGTGCCAGCCGAGGGGAGGCCCTGGGTGAAAAACTGTTTTTT. V and J are TRBV28 and TRBJ1-4; perhaps TRBD1 as D (5 bases). CDR3 size: 14 residues. CDR1 and CDR2 (germline): MDHEN, SYDVKM. Trimming took 8 bases from V and 7 from J, leaving 17 bases between them. The full variable domain, rest sourced from reference TRBV28 and TRBJ1-4, is DVKVTQSSRYLVKRTGEKVFLECVQDMDHENMFWYRQDPGLGLRLIYFSYDVKMKEKGDIPEGYSVSREKKERFSLILESASTNQTSMYLCASRGEALGEKLFFGSGTQLSVL.

The V call is TRBV7-6, the J call TRBJ2-1; no reliable D call. The CDR3 is 16 residues long. V was trimmed by 5 bases and J by 7 bases, leaving 21 bases between them. Germline-derived CDR1 and CDR2 are SGHVS and FNYEAQ. As DNA, the CDR3 is TGTGCCAGCAGCGACCTTCCGCCCTCCCTAGGGAATGAGCAGTTCTTC. It is translated as CASSDLPPSLGNEQFF.

This clonotype was counted a few times. The chain is built from TRBV11-2 and TRBJ2-3; D is uncertain. CDR1 is SGHAT, CDR2 FQNNGV, per germline. CDR3 size: 16 residues. V shed 4 bases and J shed 2 bases, with 16 bases lying between them. The CDR3 reads CASSYLPGPVTDTQYF. The CDR3 nucleotides are TGTGCCAGCAGCTACTTGCCAGGCCCGGTCACAGATACGCAGTATTTT.

The J gene is TRBJ2-7, the V gene TRBV15; D gene ambiguous. The CDR3 is 15 amino acids. The germline V gene encodes CDR1 LNHNV and CDR2 YYDKDF (reference sequence). Trimming pared 1 base from V and 2 bases from J, leaving 12 bases between. CDR3 protein: CATSRGKAVPYEQYF. CDR3 sequence (DNA): TGTGCCACCAGCAGAGGAAAGGCAGTTCCCTACGAGCAGTACTTC.

On this clonotype itself: Germline and junction disagree at one end, which may indicate a read error. The rearrangement uses TRBV7-9 and TRBJ2-3; D is ambiguous. The CDR3 length is 14 residues. Germline lookup yields CDR1 SEHNR and CDR2 FQNEAQ (reference sequence). The CDR3 loop is CASSLRMATDTLYF. DNA of the CDR3: TGTGCCAGCAGCTTACGAATGGCCACAGATACGCTGTATTTT.

The rearrangement links TRBV10-3 to TRBJ2-1, with 7 bases lining up with TRBD2. CDR1 is ENHRY and CDR2 is SYGVKD in the germline V gene. This CDR3 contains 16 residues. V was clipped by 4 bases and J by 8 bases; unmatched bases: 14. DNA for the CDR3: TGTGCCATCAGTGCCACCGGGACTATAGAGAGGGATGAGCAGTTCTTC. Translated: CAISATGTIERDEQFF.

About this clonotype itself: This may be a read error: a much more frequent sequence differs by one nucleotide. The chain uses TRBV5-3 and TRBJ2-7, with a tentative D call TRBD1 (5 bases). TRBV5-3 is designated an ORF whose function remains uncertain. The CDR3 totals 13 residues. The germline V and J ends were trimmed by 10 bases and 2 bases, with 16 bases remaining between them. DNA for the CDR3: TGTGCCTGCAGCTTGGACAACCCCTACGAGCAGTACTTC. It codes for CACSLDNPYEQYF.

The sample holds many counts of this clonotype. This sequence joins TRBV19 and TRBJ2-6; D is unclear. The CDR3 is 18 residues long. Trimming removed 0 bases from V and 0 bases from J, with 12 bases in between. CDR1 LNHDA and CDR2 SQIVND come from the germline V gene (reference sequence). The chain's CDR3 is CASSIDLYIHSGANVLTF. DNA for the CDR3: TGTGCCAGTAGTATAGATCTATACATCCACTCTGGGGCCAACGTCCTGACTTTC.

The table lists this clonotype with a few counts. CDR3 protein: CASSYLESNQPQHF. CDR3 DNA sequence: TGTGCCAGCAGTTACTTGGAGAGCAATCAGCCCCAGCATTTT. The J gene is TRBJ1-5, the V gene TRBV6-2 or TRBV6-3; D remains ambiguous. Germline-derived CDR1 and CDR2 are MNHEY and SVGEGT. The CDR3 has 14 amino acids. V was clipped by 1 base and J by 1 base, with 5 bases between them.

The chain couples TRBV18 to TRBJ1-5, with no clear D. CDR3 length: 13 residues. With 6 bases removed from V and 4 bases from J, the gap between germline ends came to 10 bases. Germline loops: CDR1 KGHSH, CDR2 LQKENI. CDR3 sequence (DNA): TGTGCCAGCTCTCTCCAGAGGAATCAGCCCCAGCATTTT. Encoded protein: CASSLQRNQPQHF.

This chain's CDR3 is CASPLLTGASNQPQHF. The CDR3 nucleotides are TGTGCCAGCCCCCTCCTGACAGGGGCCAGCAATCAGCCCCAGCATTTT. The chain carries TRBV21-1 and TRBJ1-5; the table names TRBD1, a call not compared with the DNA. TRBV21-1 is shown as a pseudogene. This CDR3 is built from 16 residues.

With regard to this clonotype: A clone one base away is much larger, so this may be a read error. CDR3 DNA: TGTGCCAGCAGTCCGGGGCCGGCCACCCAGTACTTC. Translation: CASSPGPATQYF. The chain employs TRBV27 and TRBJ2-5; D is tentatively TRBD1 or TRBD2 (5 bases each). Germline V gene data show CDR1 as MNHEY and CDR2 as SMNVEV (reference sequence). This CDR3 contains 12 residues. Deletions cut 5 bases from V and 8 bases from J, with 12 bases between.

This clonotype was picked up a small number of times. The chain is built from TRBV28 and TRBJ1-5, with a possible D match to TRBD1 (6 bases). The CDR3 is made up of 12 amino acids. Trimming took 10 bases from V and 3 from J, leaving 10 bases between them. Per germline, CDR1 MDHEN and CDR2 SYDVKM. CDR3 protein: CATNRDNQPQHF. DNA of the CDR3: TGTGCCACGAACAGGGACAATCAGCCCCAGCATTTT. Together with reference TRBV28 and TRBJ1-5, the CDR3 gives the full variable domain: DVKVTQSSRYLVKRTGEKVFLECVQDMDHENMFWYRQDPGLGLRLIYFSYDVKMKEKGDIPEGYSVSREKKERFSLILESASTNQTSMYLCATNRDNQPQHFGDGTRLSIL.

This rearrangement joins TRBV10-3 to TRBJ2-2; D possibly corresponds to TRBD2 (6 bases). CDR1 is ENHRY, CDR2 SYGVKD, per germline. The V gene lost 7 bases and the J gene lost 4 bases, with 13 bases spanning the gap. CDR3 length: 14 residues. The DNA for the CDR3 is TGTGCCATCAAAGGCGGGGCTGGCACCGGGGAGCTGTTTTTT. Translation: CAIKGGAGTGELFF.

The chain couples TRBV11-2 to TRBJ2-3; the D gene is possibly TRBD2 (5 bases). CDR1 and CDR2 from the germline V gene are SGHAT and FQNNGV. The CDR3 sequence is 11 residues long. V lost 5 bases and J 10 bases, leaving 10 bases between the germline ends. The CDR3 nucleotides are TGTGCCAGCAGCCCGGCGGGTGCGCAGTATTTT. Amino acids: CASSPAGAQYF.

The rearrangement joins TRBV20-1 to TRBJ2-2; D gene unclear. Per germline, CDR1 DFQATT and CDR2 SNEGSKA (reference sequence). The CDR3 spans 11 residues. Deletions cut 5 bases from V and 6 bases from J, with 7 bases between. The CDR3 protein is CSAPDAGELFF. The CDR3 DNA is TGCAGTGCTCCAGACGCCGGGGAGCTGTTTTTT.

Worth noting for this clonotype: This is likely a read error, given that the CDR3 carries no conserved phenylalanine or tryptophan at its end. Because the CDR3's place on the DNA is in doubt, the DNA is left out and the CDR3 is given as listed by TCRdb. The chain links TRBV25-1 to TRBJ2-2; the D segment call TRBD1 is taken from the table without a DNA check. The germline CDR1 and CDR2 sequences are MGHDK and SYGVNS. The CDR3 is 16 amino acids long, termini counted. Here the CDR3 reads CASSEPGSGVSGELFS.

There are many counts of this clonotype. The V and J genes are TRBV9 and TRBJ2-2, with a possible D match to TRBD1 (6 bases). This CDR3 comprises 17 residues. CDR1 is SGDLS and CDR2 is YYNGEE in the germline V gene. The V end lost 1 base, the J end lost 2 bases, and 15 bases lay between the germline ends. The CDR3 sequence: CASSVPARGFNTGELFF. The DNA of the CDR3 is TGTGCCAGCAGCGTACCCGCCAGGGGCTTTAACACCGGGGAGCTGTTTTTT.